Sequencing of this T cell receptor (beta chain) was carried out in a study of regulatory T cells in long-lasting Graves disease. As for the study in general: The definition of persistent Graves' disease was over 5 years of antithyroid drugs with positive TSH receptor antibodies.

This clonotype was counted a single time. Antigen: not known. Time point denoted: persistent/refractory GD, antithyroid drugs over 5 years with positive TRAb. Construction of the TCR library relied on RNA isolated from PBMCs. CDR1 KGHSH and CDR2 LQKENI come from the germline V gene. This CDR3 is built from 16 residues. Losses at the gene ends were 6 bases for V and 1 base for J; bases not matched to a gene: 7. Broader study findings: Preferential use of TRBV28, TRBJ1-2 and TRBJ2-5 was seen in persistent disease. TCR diversity in persistent Graves' patients was below that of newly diagnosed ones.

Both iRepertoire HTBI primers and Arm-PCR of CDR3 regions were used to build the TCR beta libraries. TCRdb recomputed calls from the multiplex PCR reads with MiXCR, one row per CDR3 protein. Altogether 600,000 to 850,000 distinct CDR3 sequences are present, 30% being singletons, with the ten largest covering roughly 40%. This receptor was obtained from a female donor with Graves disease. The J gene is TRBJ1-4, the V gene TRBV18, with 8 bases lining up with TRBD1. Sample: peripheral blood mononuclear cells (PBMCs), taken when the disease was refractory, from a patient treated with antithyroid drugs. The CDR3 loop is CASSRDRRGTNEKLFF. CDR3 in DNA: TGTGCCAGCTCTCGGGACAGGAGGGGAACTAATGAAAAACTGTTTTTT.